These 3 T cell receptor beta chains came from one sample sequenced in a study of response to subunit inactivated influenza vaccine. TCRdb redid the calling of the RT-PCR reads with MiXCR, one entry per CDR3 protein. Among hundreds of thousands of distinct CDR3 sequences, 15% to 17% were seen once, and the ten largest hold more than 9%. Sequencing used PBMCs from blood, obtained 11 to 12 days after vaccination. Every receptor here comes from a man aged 50 or older who received an inactivated influenza vaccine.

V gene TRBV9 combines with J gene TRBJ2-5; a weak D match, TRBD1 (5 bases). V was clipped by 0 bases and J by 1 base, with 7 bases between them. CDR1 and CDR2 from the germline V gene are SGDLS and YYNGEE. This CDR3 spans 14 amino acids. In DNA, the CDR3 is TGTGCCAGCAGCGTAGAAGGGGTCCAAGAGACCCAGTACTTC. It is translated as CASSVEGVQETQYF.

The V call is TRBV10-3, the J call TRBJ2-5; 14 bases line up with TRBD2. This CDR3 contains 16 residues. The V and J ends lost 10 bases and 3 bases, in that order; junction bases with no gene match: 10. Germline V lookup: CDR1 ENHRY, CDR2 SYGVKD. CDR3 amino acids: CATRTSGGLGKETQYF. CDR3 nucleotide sequence: TGTGCCACCAGGACTAGCGGGGGGCTAGGCAAAGAGACCCAGTACTTC.

This clonotype was seen many times. The V and J genes are TRBV7-8 and TRBJ1-5; 7 bases agree with TRBD1. Losses at the gene ends were 5 bases for V and 4 bases for J; bases not matched to a gene: 5. The CDR3 runs to 14 residues. In germline, CDR1 is SGHVS, CDR2 FQNEAQ. CDR3 protein: CASSPDRPNQPQHF. As DNA, the CDR3 is TGTGCCAGCAGCCCGGACAGGCCGAATCAGCCCCAGCATTTT. Full variable domain (rest looked up from reference TRBV7-8 and TRBJ1-5): GAGVSQSPRYKVAKRGQDVALRCDPISGHVSLFWYQQALGQGPEFLTYFQNEAQLDKSGLPSDRFFAERPEGSVSTLKIQRTQQEDSAVYLCASSPDRPNQPQHFGDGTRLSIL.